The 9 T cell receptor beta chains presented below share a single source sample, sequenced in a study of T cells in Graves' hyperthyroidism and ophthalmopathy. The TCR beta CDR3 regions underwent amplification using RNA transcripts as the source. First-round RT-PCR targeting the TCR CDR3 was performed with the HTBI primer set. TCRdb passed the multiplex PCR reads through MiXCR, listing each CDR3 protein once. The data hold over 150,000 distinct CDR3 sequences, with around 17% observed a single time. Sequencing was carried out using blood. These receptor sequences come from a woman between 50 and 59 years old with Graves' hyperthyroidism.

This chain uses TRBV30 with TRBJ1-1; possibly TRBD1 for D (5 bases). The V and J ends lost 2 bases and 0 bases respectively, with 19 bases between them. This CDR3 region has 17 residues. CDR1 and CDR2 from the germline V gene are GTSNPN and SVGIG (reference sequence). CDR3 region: CAWSRGSYGRMNTEAFF. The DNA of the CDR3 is TGTGCCTGGAGTAGGGGCAGCTATGGGCGGATGAACACTGAAGCTTTCTTT.

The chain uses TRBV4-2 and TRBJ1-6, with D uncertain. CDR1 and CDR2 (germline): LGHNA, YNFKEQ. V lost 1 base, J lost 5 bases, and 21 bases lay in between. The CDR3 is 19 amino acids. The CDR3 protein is CASSQAWSQLRKDNSPLHF. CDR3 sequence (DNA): TGTGCCAGCAGCCAAGCGTGGTCTCAGTTGCGGAAGGATAATTCACCCCTCCACTTT.

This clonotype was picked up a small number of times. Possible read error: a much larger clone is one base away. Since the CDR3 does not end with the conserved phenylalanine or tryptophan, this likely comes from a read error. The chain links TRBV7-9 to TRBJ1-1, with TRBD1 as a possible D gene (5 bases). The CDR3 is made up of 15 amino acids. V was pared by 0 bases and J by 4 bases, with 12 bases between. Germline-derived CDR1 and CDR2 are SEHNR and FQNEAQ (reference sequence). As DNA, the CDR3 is TGTGCCAGCAGCTTAGCCCTGGGGGTCGCCACTGAAGCTTTCCTT. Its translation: CASSLALGVATEAFL.

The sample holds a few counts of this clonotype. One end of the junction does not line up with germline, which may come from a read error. DNA of the CDR3: TGTGCTAGCAGCTTAGCCCCCGGTCGGGCCCAGCATTTT. Protein sequence: CASSLAPGRAQHF. The chain uses TRBV7-7 and TRBJ1-5; the D is unclear. CDR1 is SSHAT, CDR2 FNYEAQ, per germline (reference sequence). The CDR3 length is 13 residues.

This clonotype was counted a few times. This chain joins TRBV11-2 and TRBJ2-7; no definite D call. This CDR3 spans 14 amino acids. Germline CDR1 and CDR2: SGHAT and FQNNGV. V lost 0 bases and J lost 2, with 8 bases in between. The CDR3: CASSLDLRTYEQYF. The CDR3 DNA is TGTGCCAGCAGCTTAGATTTAAGAACCTACGAGCAGTACTTC. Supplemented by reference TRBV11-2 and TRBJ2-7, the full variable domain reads EAGVAQSPRYKIIEKRQSVAFWCNPISGHATLYWYQQILGQGPKLLIQFQNNGVVDDSQLPKDRFSAERLKGVDSTLKIQPAKLEDSAVYLCASSLDLRTYEQYFGPGTRLTVT.

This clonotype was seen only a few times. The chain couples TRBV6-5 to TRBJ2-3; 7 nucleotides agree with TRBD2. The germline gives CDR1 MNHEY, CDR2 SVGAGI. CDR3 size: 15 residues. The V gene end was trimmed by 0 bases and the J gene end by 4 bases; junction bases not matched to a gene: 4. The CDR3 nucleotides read TGTGCCAGCAGTTACTCGATGGGGGGGGCAGATACGCAGTATTTT. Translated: CASSYSMGGADTQYF.

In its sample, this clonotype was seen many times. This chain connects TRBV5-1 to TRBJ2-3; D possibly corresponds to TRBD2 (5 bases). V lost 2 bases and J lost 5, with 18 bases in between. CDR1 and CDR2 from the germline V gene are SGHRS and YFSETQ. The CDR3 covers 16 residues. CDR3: CASSFREGGKGDTQYF. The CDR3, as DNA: TGCGCCAGCAGCTTCAGAGAAGGAGGAAAGGGAGATACGCAGTATTTT.

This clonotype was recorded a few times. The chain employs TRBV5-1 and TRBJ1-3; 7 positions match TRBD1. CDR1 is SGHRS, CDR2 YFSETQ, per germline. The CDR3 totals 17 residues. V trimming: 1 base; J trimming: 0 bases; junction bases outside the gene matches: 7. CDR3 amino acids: CASSLTSTGSSGNTIYF. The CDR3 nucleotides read TGCGCCAGCAGCTTGACCTCGACAGGGAGCTCTGGAAACACCATATATTTT.

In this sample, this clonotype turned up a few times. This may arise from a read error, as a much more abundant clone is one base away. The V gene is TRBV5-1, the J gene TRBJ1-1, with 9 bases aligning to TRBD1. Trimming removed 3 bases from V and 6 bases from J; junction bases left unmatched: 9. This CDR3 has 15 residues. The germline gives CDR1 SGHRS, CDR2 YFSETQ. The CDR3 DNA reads TGCGCCAGCAGCTCGGATGGACAGGGGACGGCTGAAGCTTTCTTT. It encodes CASSSDGQGTAEAFF.